This entry features one TCR beta chain sequence. This entry is derived from a study of blood T cells in healthy people across ages. Next came a second PCR, run for roughly 6 to 11 cycles, which used a sample-barcoded 5' primer along with a J-beta primer mix. Each cDNA molecule was tagged by a template-switch adaptor with 12 random nucleotides. TCRdb re-derived calls from the 5' RACE reads in MiXCR, one entry per CDR3 protein. The sample gives just over 1 million distinct CDR3 sequences, around 45% of which show up once; about 19% is in the top ten. Every donor contributed 8 to 10 milliliters of peripheral blood by blood draw. Samples each had at least 5 micrograms of total RNA extracted. This clonotype was obtained from a woman aged 60-75 years in good health. Input material: blood.

The CDR3 nucleotides are TGCGCCAGCAGCTTAGCGGGGCACGGATCGGGGGCAGATACGCAGTATTTT. Amino acids: CASSLAGHGSGADTQYF. The chain joins TRBV5-1 to TRBJ2-3, with TRBD2 matching 7 bases. The V gene's germline CDR1 is SGHRS and CDR2 YFSETQ. CDR3 length: 17 amino acids. Trimming took 2 bases from V and 4 from J; bases not matched to a gene: 13.